This T cell receptor beta chain is from a study of cytomegalovirus exposure and HLA in healthy donors (dated by TCRdb to between 2016 and 2019). Notes on the research overall: A later analysis indicated that the 120 validation repertoires were generated on the platform also employed for the 600 to 750 repertoires of the first cohort. The study aimed to test whether signatures of past pathogen exposure could be identified by cataloging public T cell receptors. Along with the roughly 700-subject first cohort, a separate validation cohort of some 130 different subjects was used. High-throughput TCR immunosequencing, statistical association of individual TCRs with disease status, and machine learning were combined to predict cytomegalovirus infection status.

Libraries were prepared through the immunoSEQ multiplex PCR assay. As for how the authors treated the data: A statistical classification framework was built to diagnose cytomegalovirus status from the catalog of TCR beta chain sequences. TCRdb stores this immuneACCESS table with in-frame sequences only. Part of the clones is absent; in the studies checked, under half of the shortfall reflects unresolved V genes, and no reason is known for the rest. The DNA gave D and trimming, while V, J and clone size come from that table. A total of roughly 120,000 clones appear in this sample, around 89% of them only once. The ten biggest clones cover about 6.3% of the sample. Note on this clone: Its binding antigen is unknown. Base qualities are missing; no much larger clone stands one base away.

The germline V gene encodes CDR1 LNHNV and CDR2 YYDKDF (reference sequence). Cut back by 6 bases and 2 bases, the V and J ends lie 16 bases apart. Spanning cysteine to phenylalanine, the CDR3 consists of 15 amino acids. Solely the CDR3 DNA is kept, with 45 bases framed from the first base. The donors belonged to the validation cohort of under 150 subjects, which was separate from the approximately 700-subject first cohort. What the authors observed across the whole study: The authors suggested that the approach could potentially be extended to other disease states and immunological phenotypes. While some public TCRs were present in many individuals, most TCR sequences turned up only very rarely across donors. The validation cohort had no HLA typing available for a later analysis, so co-occurrence within that cohort was assessed over all 110 or so repertoires. In a later analysis, TCRs clustered in the first cohort were found to also tend to co-occur in the 110 or so validation repertoires, with approximately 95% of cluster scores above 0. Three of the identified cytomegalovirus-associated TCR beta chains were confirmed in vitro to be specific for cytomegalovirus antigens. In both the original and validation cohorts, the classifier was reported to diagnose cytomegalovirus status with high specificity and sensitivity. A total of fewer than 200 TCR beta chains were listed by the study as associated with cytomegalovirus.

Material: PBMCs. This TCR was sampled from a woman under 30 in good health and CMV-seropositive. The chain is made from TRBV15 and TRBJ1-1, with the D gene uncertain. The base sequence is TGTGCCACCAGTCCGAGAGGGCTGATCAACACTGAAGCTTTCTTT. This translates into CATSPRGLINTEAFF.